Included here is one TCR beta chain sequence, with context. Trimming removed 6 bases at V and 1 base at J, with 13 bases between. Germline values: CDR1 MDHEN, CDR2 SYDVKM. This CDR3 is 15 amino acids long. The table came from immunoSEQ multiplex PCR; TCRdb's copy has only in-frame clones and leaves some out. The sample has roughly 86,000 clones; about nine tenths are singletons. These data are taken from a study of control samples from healthy donors and cancer patients. This chain connects TRBV28 to TRBJ1-5, with D possibly TRBD1 on 5 matching bases. Input material: blood. The sequence was obtained from a man aged 30 to 45 in good health. CDR3 sequence: CASRSQGESNQPQHF. The CDR3 DNA follows: TGTGCCAGCAGAAGTCAGGGTGAGAGCAATCAGCCCCAGCATTTT.